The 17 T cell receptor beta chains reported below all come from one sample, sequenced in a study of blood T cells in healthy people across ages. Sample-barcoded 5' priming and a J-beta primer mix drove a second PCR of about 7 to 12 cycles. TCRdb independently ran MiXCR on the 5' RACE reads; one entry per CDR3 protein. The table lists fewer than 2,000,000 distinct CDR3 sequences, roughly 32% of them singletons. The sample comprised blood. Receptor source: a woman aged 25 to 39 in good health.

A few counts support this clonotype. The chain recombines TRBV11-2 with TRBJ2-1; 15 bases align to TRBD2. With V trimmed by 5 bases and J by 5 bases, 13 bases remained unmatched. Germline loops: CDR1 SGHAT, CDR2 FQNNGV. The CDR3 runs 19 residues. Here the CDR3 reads CASSPRGLAGGGWNNEQFF. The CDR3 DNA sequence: TGTGCCAGCAGCCCACGGGGACTAGCGGGAGGAGGTTGGAACAATGAGCAGTTCTTC.

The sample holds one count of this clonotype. DNA of the CDR3: TGTGCCAGCAGCCAACCGGGACTAGCGGGGATAGATACGCAGTATTTT. The encoded protein is CASSQPGLAGIDTQYF. The V and J genes are TRBV3-1 and TRBJ2-3, with TRBD2 matching over 13 bases. From germline, CDR1 is LGHDT and CDR2 YNNKEL (reference sequence). The CDR3 spans 16 residues. The junction had 4 bases not matched to a gene; V was cut back by 2 bases and J by 5 bases.

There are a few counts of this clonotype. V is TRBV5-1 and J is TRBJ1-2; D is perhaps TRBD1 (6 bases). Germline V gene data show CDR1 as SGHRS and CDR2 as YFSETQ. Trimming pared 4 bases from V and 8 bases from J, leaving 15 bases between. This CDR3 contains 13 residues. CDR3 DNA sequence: TGCGCCAGCAGCCTCAGGACAGCACGGGGCTACACCTTC. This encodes CASSLRTARGYTF.

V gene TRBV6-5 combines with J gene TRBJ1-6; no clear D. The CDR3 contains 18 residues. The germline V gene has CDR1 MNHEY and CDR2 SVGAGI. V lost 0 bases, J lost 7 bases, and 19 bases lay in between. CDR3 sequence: CASSYSKIGRVWNSPLHF. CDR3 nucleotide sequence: TGTGCCAGCAGTTACTCGAAAATTGGTAGGGTTTGGAATTCACCCCTCCACTTT.

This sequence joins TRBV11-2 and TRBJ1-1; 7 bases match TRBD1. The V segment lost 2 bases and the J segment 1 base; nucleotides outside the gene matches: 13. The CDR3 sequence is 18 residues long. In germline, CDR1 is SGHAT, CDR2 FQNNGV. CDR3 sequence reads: CASSLLPKASGGNTEAFF. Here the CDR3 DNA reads TGTGCCAGCAGCTTATTACCAAAAGCTTCAGGGGGGAACACTGAAGCTTTCTTT.

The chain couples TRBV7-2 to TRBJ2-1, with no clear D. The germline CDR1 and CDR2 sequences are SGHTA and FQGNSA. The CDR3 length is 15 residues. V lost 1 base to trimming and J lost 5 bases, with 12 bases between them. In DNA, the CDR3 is TGTGCCAGCAGCTTAGGGCCCTATGGGAACAATGAGCAGTTCTTC. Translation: CASSLGPYGNNEQFF.

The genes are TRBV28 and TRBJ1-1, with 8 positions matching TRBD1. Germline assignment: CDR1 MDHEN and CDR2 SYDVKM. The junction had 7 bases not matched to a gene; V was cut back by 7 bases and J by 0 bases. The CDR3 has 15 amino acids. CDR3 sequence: CASTTRQGMNTEAFF. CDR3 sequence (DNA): TGTGCCAGCACCACAAGACAGGGGATGAACACTGAAGCTTTCTTT.

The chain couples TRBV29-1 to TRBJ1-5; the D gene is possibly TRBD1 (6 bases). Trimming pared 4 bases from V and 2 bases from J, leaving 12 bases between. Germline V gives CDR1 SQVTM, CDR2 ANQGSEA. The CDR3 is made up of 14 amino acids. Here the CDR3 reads CSVGPGHGNQPQHF. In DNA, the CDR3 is TGCAGCGTTGGCCCGGGACATGGCAATCAGCCCCAGCATTTT.

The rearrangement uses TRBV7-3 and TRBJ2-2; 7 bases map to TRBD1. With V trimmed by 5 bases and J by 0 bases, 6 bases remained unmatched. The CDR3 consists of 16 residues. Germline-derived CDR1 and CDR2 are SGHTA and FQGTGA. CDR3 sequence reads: CASSRQGLANTGELFF. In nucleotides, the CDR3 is TGTGCCAGCAGCCGACAGGGCCTCGCGAACACCGGGGAGCTGTTTTTT. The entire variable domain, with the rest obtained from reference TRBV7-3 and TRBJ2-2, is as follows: GAGVSQTPSNKVTEKGKYVELRCDPISGHTALYWYRQSLGQGPEFLIYFQGTGAADDSGLPNDRFFAVRPEGSVSTLKIQRTERGDSAVYLCASSRQGLANTGELFFGEGSRLTVL.

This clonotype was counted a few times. The CDR3, as DNA: TGTGCCAGCAGTGAAAATACAGGGGGCAATCAGCCCCAGCATTTT. It is translated as CASSENTGGNQPQHF. The chain links TRBV6-1 to TRBJ1-5; TRBD1 matches at 7 bases. The CDR3 spans 15 residues. Looked up from germline, CDR1 is MNHNS and CDR2 is SASEGT. Trimming cost V 2 bases and J 2 bases; bases outside gene matches: 3.

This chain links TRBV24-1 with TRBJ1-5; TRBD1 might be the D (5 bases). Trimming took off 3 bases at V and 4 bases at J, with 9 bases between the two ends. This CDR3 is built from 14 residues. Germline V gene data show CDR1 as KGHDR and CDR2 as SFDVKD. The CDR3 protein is CATSDRQLNQPQHF. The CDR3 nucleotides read TGTGCCACCAGTGATAGACAGTTGAATCAGCCCCAGCATTTT.

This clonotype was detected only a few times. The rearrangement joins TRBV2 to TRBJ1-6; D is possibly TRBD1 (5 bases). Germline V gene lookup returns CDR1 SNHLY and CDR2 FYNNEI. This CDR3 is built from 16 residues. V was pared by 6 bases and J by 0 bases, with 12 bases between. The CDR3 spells CASRAGKSSYNSPLHF. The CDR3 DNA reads TGTGCCAGCAGGGCAGGGAAAAGCTCCTATAATTCACCCCTCCACTTT. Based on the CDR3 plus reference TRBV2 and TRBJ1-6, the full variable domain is EPEVTQTPSHQVTQMGQEVILRCVPISNHLYFYWYRQILGQKVEFLVSFYNNEISEKSEIFDDQFSVERPDGSNFTLKIRSTKLEDSAMYFCASRAGKSSYNSPLHFGNGTRLTVT.

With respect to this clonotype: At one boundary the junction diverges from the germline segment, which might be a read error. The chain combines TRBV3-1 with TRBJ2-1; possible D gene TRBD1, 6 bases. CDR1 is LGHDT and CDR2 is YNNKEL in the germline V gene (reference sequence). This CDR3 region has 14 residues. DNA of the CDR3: TGTGTCAGCAGCTCAGGGGACGGCTACAATGAGCAGTTCTTC. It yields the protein CVSSSGDGYNEQFF.

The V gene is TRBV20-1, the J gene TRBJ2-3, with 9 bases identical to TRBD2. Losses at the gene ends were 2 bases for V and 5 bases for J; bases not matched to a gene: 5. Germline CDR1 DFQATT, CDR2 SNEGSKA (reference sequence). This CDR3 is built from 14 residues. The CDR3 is CSARRSSGVDTQYF. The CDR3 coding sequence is TGCAGTGCTAGAAGATCTAGCGGGGTAGATACGCAGTATTTT.

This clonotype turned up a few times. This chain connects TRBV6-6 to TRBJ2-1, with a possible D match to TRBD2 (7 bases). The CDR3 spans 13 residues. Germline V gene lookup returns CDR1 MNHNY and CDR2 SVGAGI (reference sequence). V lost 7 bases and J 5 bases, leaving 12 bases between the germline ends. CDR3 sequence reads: CASMAGADNEQFF. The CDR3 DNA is TGTGCCAGCATGGCGGGGGCCGACAATGAGCAGTTCTTC.

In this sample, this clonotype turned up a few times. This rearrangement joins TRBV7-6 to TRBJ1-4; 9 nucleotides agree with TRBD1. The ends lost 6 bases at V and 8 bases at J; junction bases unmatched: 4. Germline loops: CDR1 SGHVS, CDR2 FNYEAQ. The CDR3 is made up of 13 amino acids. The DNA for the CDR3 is TGTGCCAGCAGTGGACAGGGGAGGGAAAAACTGTTTTTT. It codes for CASSGQGREKLFF.

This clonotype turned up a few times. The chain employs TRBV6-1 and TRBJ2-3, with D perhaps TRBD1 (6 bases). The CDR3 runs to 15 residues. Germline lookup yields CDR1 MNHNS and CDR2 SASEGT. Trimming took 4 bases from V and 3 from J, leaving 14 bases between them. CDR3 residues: CASSARGDGTDTQYF. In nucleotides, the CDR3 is TGTGCCAGCAGTGCCAGGGGTGATGGTACAGATACGCAGTATTTT.